The next 2 T cell receptor beta chains were all read from a single sample in a study of shared clonotypes between healthy human individuals. Assay: immunoSEQ multiplex PCR; the TCRdb copy retains only in-frame clones and omits some. Counted here are about 1.5 million clones, nearly 99% occurring once; the ten biggest clones make up around 0.45%. The sequencing sample was made of naive CD4+ T cells sorted from blood. Subset given: CD45RA+ positively selected. These TCRs come from a man aged 25-45 years in good health.

The chain uses TRBV7-3 and TRBJ2-2, with 11 bases fitting TRBD2. The V gene's germline CDR1 is SGHTA and CDR2 FQGTGA. Trimming at V came to 5 bases and at J to 6 bases, leaving 8 bases not matched to a gene. The CDR3 sequence is 16 residues long. CDR3 loop: CASSTPLAGAPGELFF. CDR3 sequence (DNA): TGTGCCAGCAGCACGCCACTAGCGGGAGCCCCCGGGGAGCTGTTTTTT.

The CDR3 region has the DNA TGTGCCAGCAACGGCGGAACCTACGAGCAGTACTTC. The encoded protein is CASNGGTYEQYF. This chain links TRBV6-1 with TRBJ2-7; no firm D call. Between the trimmed V and J ends, which lost 7 bases and 2 bases, there was a span of 9 bases. The CDR3 loop spans 12 amino acids. The germline CDR1 and CDR2 sequences are MNHNS and SASEGT.